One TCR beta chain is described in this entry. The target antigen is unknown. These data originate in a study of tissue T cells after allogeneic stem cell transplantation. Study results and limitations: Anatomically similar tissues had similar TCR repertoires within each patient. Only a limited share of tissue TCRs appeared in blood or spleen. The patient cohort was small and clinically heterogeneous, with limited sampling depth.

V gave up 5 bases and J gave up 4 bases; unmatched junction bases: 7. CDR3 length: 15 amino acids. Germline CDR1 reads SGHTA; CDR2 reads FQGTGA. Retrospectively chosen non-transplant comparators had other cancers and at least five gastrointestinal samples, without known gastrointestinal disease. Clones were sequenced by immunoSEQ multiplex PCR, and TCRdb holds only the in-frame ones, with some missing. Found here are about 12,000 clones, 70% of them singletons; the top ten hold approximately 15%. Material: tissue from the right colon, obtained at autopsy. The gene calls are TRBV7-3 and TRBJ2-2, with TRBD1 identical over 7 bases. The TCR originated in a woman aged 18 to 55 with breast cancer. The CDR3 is CASSRSSGGTGELFF. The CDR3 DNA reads TGTGCCAGCAGCCGATCCTCAGGGGGCACCGGGGAGCTGTTTTTT.